This T cell receptor beta chain was identified in a study of vaccination effects on CD4 cells after COVID-19 (dated by TCRdb to about 2022). For context, the study as a whole: To identify antigen-specific CD4+ T cell clonotypes by their expansion, the ViraFEST assay first stimulated PBMC with viral peptide pools and then applied TCR sequencing. Each participant received two doses of an mRNA SARS-CoV-2 vaccine, either BNT162b2 or mRNA-1273. Pre-vaccine samples from a couple of convalescent patients were drawn 16 days and one week before the first dose, 142 and 148 days after COVID-19 diagnosis. Approximately 2.1 million PBMC per well were cultured in IMDM with around 5.3% human AB serum, around 10 IU/ml IL-2 and gentamicin, plus 10 ug/ml peptides. The study compared SARS-CoV-2 spike-specific CD4+ TCR repertoires before and after mRNA vaccination in COVID-19 convalescent patients and infection-naive vaccine recipients. Altogether, 10 COVID-19 convalescent patients and several SARS-CoV-2-naive healthy vaccine recipients made up the full study. Cultures from other donors in the study were sequenced using the Oncomine TCR Beta short-read assay on an Illumina iSeq 100.

Results and caveats for the whole study, not just this receptor: Limitations of the study were the small number of convalescent patients and the absence of early post-infection timepoints. Clones induced by infection and clones induced by vaccination both contracted markedly at late timepoints after vaccination, which fits with T cell responses waning over time. Among convalescent patients, the spike-reactive repertoire after vaccination was made up mainly of new vaccine-induced clones that were largely distinct from the clones induced by infection.

Reading from cysteine to phenylalanine, the CDR3 counts 13 amino acids. CDR3 DNA is the only sequence kept; it has 39 bases, read in frame from the first base. The junction carries 9 bases between V and J, which are trimmed by 2 bases and 5 bases respectively. As encoded in the germline V gene (reference sequence), CDR1 is GTSNPN while CDR2 is SVGIG. Comment on this clone: Its cognate antigen has yet to be identified. Base-call qualities are not available, and no considerably larger clone is one nucleotide away.

Library preparation used the immunoSEQ multiplex PCR assay. DNA from the CD4+ T cells that had been cultured and isolated underwent TCR beta CDR3 sequencing. The published analysis was carried out like this. The analysis removed non-productive TCR sequences, trimmed reads to the CDR3 region, and retained only CDR3s that were 7 or more amino acids long. Antigen-specific clonotypes were identified using the MANAFEST web app by comparison of expansion in peptide wells against reference cultures. For clones to be considered positive, expansion at FDR<0.05 versus reference and all other wells, an odds ratio above 5, and a frequency above 0.1% in two replicate wells were required. Cross-reactive clonotypes were defined as significantly expanded in SARS-CoV-2 spike wells and in at least one common cold coronavirus spike condition. CDR3 similarity was assessed by Levenshtein distance with the stringdist R package, and unrooted trees were built with ape in R 3.6.1. Drawn from immuneACCESS, this table holds only the in-frame rearrangements with V and J called that TCRdb kept. Clones are partly lost; checked studies trace under half to an unresolved V gene and leave the rest unexplained. D and trimming come from the DNA, and the V and J calls and clone size come from that table. In all, the sample holds 50,000 to 75,000 clones, and 55% to 75% of those were seen once. Under 30% of the sample comes from the top ten.

After more than nine days of culture, CD4+ T cells were isolated with the EasySep CD4+ T cell isolation kit. Convalescent patients had PCR-confirmed SARS-CoV-2 infection between March and December 2020, before Alpha, Beta and Delta variants emerged in the United States. Half of the culture medium was replaced with fresh IL-2-containing medium on days 3 and 7. Each peptide stimulation condition was cultured in triplicate wells unless otherwise noted. Using Ficoll-Paque Plus gradient centrifugation, PBMC were separated from whole blood and then either used fresh or cryopreserved at -140C. The QIAamp micro DNA kit was used to extract genomic DNA from the cultured CD4+ T cells.

The clonotype originates from a human donor who had a prior SARS-CoV-2 infection. The chain is assembled from TRBV30 and TRBJ2-2; the D gene cannot be resolved reliably. Sample: CD4+ T cells from PBMCs cultured without peptide, taken before COVID-19 vaccination. The sequenced DNA: TGTGCCTGGAGTCCCCGGTGGACCGGGGAGCTGTTTTTT. Translation gives CAWSPRWTGELFF. The full variable domain, with segments outside the CDR3 supplied by the reference TRBV30 and TRBJ2-2 proteins, appears as SQTIHQWPATLVQPVGSPLSLECTVEGTSNPNLYWYRQAAGRGLQLLFYSVGIGQISSEVPQNLSASRPQDRQFILSSKKLLLSDSGFYLCAWSPRWTGELFFGEGSRLTVL.